The 23 T cell receptor beta chains reported below all come from one sample, sequenced in a study of T cell responses to AZD1222 COVID-19 vaccine. Sequenced by immunoSEQ multiplex PCR; TCRdb stores in-frame clones only, minus some. Here the sample spans approximately 150,000 clones, 86% being singletons. The input for sequencing was peripheral blood, taken 28 days after the second AZD1222 dose. The receptor source for this set is an adult who received the AZD1222 COVID-19 vaccine.

The gene calls are TRBV27 and TRBJ2-1; 9 bases agree with TRBD1. The CDR3 is 17 amino acids. Germline CDR1 is MNHEY and CDR2 is SMNVEV (reference sequence). J was trimmed by 4 bases and V by 5 bases; bases with no gene match: 12. The CDR3 DNA is TGTGCCAGCAGTATAAGAGACTCGGACAGGGGATACAATGAGCAGTTCTTC. This translates into CASSIRDSDRGYNEQFF.

This chain links TRBV19 with TRBJ2-2; 7 positions match TRBD1. V gave up 5 bases and J gave up 4 bases; unmatched junction bases: 7. This CDR3 has 15 amino acids. Germline V lookup: CDR1 LNHDA, CDR2 SQIVND (reference sequence). The CDR3 nucleotides are TGTGCCAGTAGTCCGATGGACAGGTCCACCGGGGAGCTGTTTTTT. This sequence encodes CASSPMDRSTGELFF.

This rearrangement joins TRBV7-9 to TRBJ1-4; D ambiguous. Germline CDR1 is SEHNR and CDR2 is FQNEAQ (reference sequence). The CDR3 extends over 12 amino acids. The V end lost 4 bases, the J end lost 12 bases, and 12 bases lay between the germline ends. CDR3 bases: TGTGCCAGCAGCTCCCGGGCCACAGAACTGTTTTTT. Encoded protein: CASSSRATELFF.

This clone was counted a few times. The chain links TRBV2 to TRBJ2-7; 11 bases map to TRBD2. The CDR3 runs 16 residues. Unmatched junction bases numbered 17, after V lost 10 bases and J lost 6 bases. CDR1 and CDR2 (germline): SNHLY, FYNNEI. The CDR3 region is CAIGQSLAGESREQYF. The DNA for the CDR3 is TGTGCCATAGGACAATCACTAGCGGGAGAATCTCGCGAGCAGTACTTC.

The V call is TRBV6-5, the J call TRBJ2-5, with D possibly being TRBD2 (6 bases). Germline lookup yields CDR1 MNHEY and CDR2 SVGAGI. Trimming removed 7 bases from V and 3 bases from J, with 12 bases in between. CDR3 length: 13 amino acids. CDR3 nucleotide sequence: TGTGCCAGCAATCCTCCGGGAGAAGAGACCCAGTACTTC. The encoded protein is CASNPPGEETQYF.

The V and J genes are TRBV5-1 and TRBJ2-1; 7 bases line up with TRBD1. Germline V gene lookup returns CDR1 SGHRS and CDR2 YFSETQ. The ends lost 4 bases at V and 0 bases at J; junction bases unmatched: 7. This CDR3 is built from 16 residues. CDR3 sequence (DNA): TGCGCCAGCAGCACCACGGGACAGAGCTCCTACAATGAGCAGTTCTTC. This translates into CASSTTGQSSYNEQFF.

V is TRBV19 and J is TRBJ1-4, with D possibly being TRBD1 (5 bases). The CDR3 spans 13 residues. Germline CDR1 reads LNHDA; CDR2 reads SQIVND (reference sequence). V was shortened by 7 bases and J by 7 bases, with 13 bases between the two germline ends. This CDR3 reads CASTHGGGEKLFF. For the CDR3, the DNA is TGTGCCAGTACCCATGGGGGGGGTGAAAAACTGTTTTTT.

J is TRBJ2-1 and V is TRBV6-4, with D possibly being TRBD1 (5 bases). The CDR3 consists of 14 residues. Trimming took off 3 bases at V and 8 bases at J, with 14 bases between the two ends. The germline V gene has CDR1 MRHNA and CDR2 SNTAGT. The CDR3 DNA reads TGTGCCAGCAGTGAGGGTCAGGGTTCGTATGAGCAGTTCTTC. Its protein product is CASSEGQGSYEQFF.

This chain uses TRBV5-6 with TRBJ1-2, with 9 bases that match TRBD1. Germline V CDR1 and CDR2: SGHDT, YYEEEE. The CDR3 covers 16 residues. V dropped 1 base and J dropped 3; count of bases not matched to a gene: 7. The CDR3 sequence: CASSLWAQGAHYGYTF. In DNA, the CDR3 is TGTGCCAGCAGCTTGTGGGCACAGGGGGCTCACTATGGCTACACCTTC.

The chain carries TRBV6-6 and TRBJ1-5; TRBD1 is a possible D gene (5 bases). This CDR3 has 15 amino acids. V lost 7 bases and J lost 5, with 18 bases in between. CDR1 and CDR2 from the germline V gene are MNHNY and SVGAGI (reference sequence). The CDR3 DNA is TGTGCCAGCACCTTCGGGGGTCCGGGGTATCAGCCCCAGCATTTT. It yields the protein CASTFGGPGYQPQHF.

V gene TRBV5-4 combines with J gene TRBJ1-1; D gene uncertain. Germline V lookup: CDR1 SGHNT, CDR2 YYREEE (reference sequence). The CDR3 runs 13 residues. V lost 5 bases to trimming and J lost 2 bases, with 10 bases between them. The CDR3 nucleotides read TGTGCCAGCAGATTTAGGGATAACACTGAAGCTTTCTTT. As protein: CASRFRDNTEAFF.

The gene calls are TRBV12-5 and TRBJ1-1, with D possibly being TRBD1 (5 bases). CDR1 and CDR2 (germline): LGHNT, FRNRAP. This CDR3 region has 14 residues. Trimming cost V 1 base and J 4 bases, with 10 bases left between them. CDR3 region: CASGLAGPGTEAFF. DNA of the CDR3: TGTGCTAGTGGTTTGGCGGGACCGGGCACTGAAGCTTTCTTT.

This sequence joins TRBV2 and TRBJ1-6; D gene unclear. Trimming removed 8 bases at V and 10 bases at J, with 15 bases between. In germline, CDR1 is SNHLY, CDR2 FYNNEI. The CDR3 has 13 residues. CDR3 sequence (DNA): TGTGCCAGCGGGATGCGGGCCGAGTCACCCCTCCACTTT. Amino acids: CASGMRAESPLHF. The full variable domain, rest sourced from reference TRBV2 and TRBJ1-6, is EPEVTQTPSHQVTQMGQEVILRCVPISNHLYFYWYRQILGQKVEFLVSFYNNEISEKSEIFDDQFSVERPDGSNFTLKIRSTKLEDSAMYFCASGMRAESPLHFGNGTRLTVT.

The CDR3 region is CASSLAASGQETQYF. CDR3 nucleotides: TGCGCCAGCAGCTTGGCTGCTAGCGGGCAAGAGACCCAGTACTTC. The chain has TRBV5-1 and TRBJ2-5; 8 nucleotides match TRBD2. After removal of 0 bases from V and 2 bases from J, the junction contained 3 bases not matched to a gene. The CDR3 covers 15 residues. The germline V gene has CDR1 SGHRS and CDR2 YFSETQ.

The rearrangement links TRBV7-8 to TRBJ2-5; D ambiguous. The CDR3 covers 14 residues. Looked up from germline, CDR1 is SGHVS and CDR2 is FQNEAQ. V was shortened by 4 bases and J by 2 bases, with 11 bases between the two germline ends. The CDR3 bases are TGTGCCAGCAGCTCAAAGGCCCAGCAAGAGACCCAGTACTTC. It is translated as CASSSKAQQETQYF.

The rearrangement links TRBV6-6 to TRBJ2-7; D possibly matches TRBD1 or TRBD2 (6 bases each). CDR1 and CDR2 from the germline V gene are MNHNY and SVGAGI (reference sequence). The CDR3 covers 13 residues. Trimming removed 5 bases at V and 7 bases at J, with 15 bases between. The CDR3 DNA reads as TGTGCCAGCAGTCCGGGGGCGACTGGTGAGCAGTACTTC. Translation gives CASSPGATGEQYF.

V usage is TRBV28 and J usage is TRBJ2-3; 8 bases are a match to TRBD2. Per germline, CDR1 MDHEN and CDR2 SYDVKM. After removal of 7 bases from V and 4 bases from J, the junction contained 7 bases not matched to a gene. The CDR3 consists of 14 residues. CDR3 sequence reads: CASIPGGGADTQYF. CDR3 nucleotides: TGTGCCAGCATTCCGGGAGGGGGAGCAGATACGCAGTATTTT.

A single count supports this clone. V and J are TRBV7-8 and TRBJ1-3; D gene unclear. The V gene lost 7 bases and the J gene lost 1 base, with 14 bases spanning the gap. CDR1 and CDR2 from the germline V gene are SGHVS and FQNEAQ. This CDR3 contains 15 residues. The CDR3 loop is CASTLLGGSGNTIYF. CDR3 sequence (DNA): TGTGCCAGCACCCTCCTGGGTGGGTCTGGAAACACCATATATTTT.

The gene calls are TRBV4-2 and TRBJ2-3; possibly TRBD2 for D (5 bases). The CDR3 runs 16 residues. Germline V lookup: CDR1 LGHNA, CDR2 YNFKEQ. Deletions cut 6 bases from V and 2 bases from J, with 18 bases between. The DNA for the CDR3 is TGTGCCAGCAGTCCCCGTGGCAGCGGTGACACAGATACGCAGTATTTT. Residues: CASSPRGSGDTDTQYF.

V is TRBV27 and J is TRBJ1-3; TRBD1 matches 8 bases. The V gene end was trimmed by 6 bases and the J gene end by 9 bases; junction bases not matched to a gene: 13. Germline V gene lookup returns CDR1 MNHEY and CDR2 SMNVEV (reference sequence). There are 15 residues in the CDR3. The CDR3 DNA sequence: TGTGCCAGCAGCCCTGGTACAGGGGGGGGATCCACCATATATTTT. It specifies CASSPGTGGGSTIYF.

Of note for this clone: The sample contains more than one DNA sequence encoding this CDR3. V gene TRBV20-1 combines with J gene TRBJ2-7; D is possibly TRBD2 (5 bases). The V end lost 1 base, the J end lost 4 bases, and 5 bases lay between the germline ends. CDR1 is DFQATT, CDR2 SNEGSKA, per germline (reference sequence). CDR3 size: 11 residues. CDR3 amino acids: CSARAGYEQYF. CDR3 DNA sequence: TGCAGTGCTAGAGCGGGGTACGAGCAGTACTTC.

V and J are TRBV5-6 and TRBJ2-3, with 9 bases that match TRBD2. After removal of 2 bases from V and 6 bases from J, the junction contained 4 bases not matched to a gene. This CDR3 has 14 amino acids. Germline V gene lookup returns CDR1 SGHDT and CDR2 YYEEEE. The CDR3 nucleotides are TGTGCCAGCAGCTTTAGCGGGGGTTCCGATACGCAGTATTTT. Amino acids: CASSFSGGSDTQYF.

V usage is TRBV5-1 and J usage is TRBJ1-2; 7 bases are a match to TRBD1. The CDR3 extends over 14 amino acids. Germline CDR1 and CDR2: SGHRS and YFSETQ. Trimming took 0 bases from V and 11 from J; bases not matched to a gene: 10. DNA of the CDR3: TGCGCCAGCAGCTTGGACTCGGCAGGGGGTAGTTACACCTTC. This translates into CASSLDSAGGSYTF.